Below, 15 T cell receptor beta chains from the same sample are listed, as sequenced in a study of blood T cells in healthy people across ages. A J-beta primer mix and a sample-barcoded 5' primer were used in a second PCR of about 7 to 12 cycles. TCRdb processed the 5' RACE reads anew with MiXCR; each CDR3 protein has one entry. This repertoire shows roughly 800,000 distinct CDR3 sequences, 58% found once; its top ten account for approximately 21%. Sample: blood. The receptor set was obtained from a man aged 30 to 39 in good health.

The chain combines TRBV24-1 with TRBJ2-3, with TRBD2 matching 7 bases. J was trimmed by 4 bases and V by 3 bases; bases with no gene match: 3. The CDR3 has 14 amino acids. Germline V gene lookup returns CDR1 KGHDR and CDR2 SFDVKD. DNA for the CDR3: TGTGCCACCAGTGATAGGACTAGTTCAGATACGCAGTATTTT. Translation: CATSDRTSSDTQYF.

J is TRBJ2-3 and V is TRBV9, with D hard to call. CDR3 length: 17 residues. Trimming left V 0 bases short and J 5 bases short, with 19 bases between. Germline V gene lookup returns CDR1 SGDLS and CDR2 YYNGEE. In DNA, the CDR3 is TGTGCCAGCAGCGTAGCGTCAGCGCCTTATCAAGGAGATACGCAGTATTTT. Its translation is CASSVASAPYQGDTQYF.

The chain employs TRBV12-3 or TRBV12-4 and TRBJ1-3, with D unresolved. V gave up 1 base and J gave up 1 base, with 11 bases separating them. The CDR3 is 16 amino acids. CDR3 sequence reads: CASSLGMMGSGNTIYF. The CDR3 DNA sequence: TGTGCCAGCAGTTTAGGAATGATGGGATCTGGAAACACCATATATTTT.

The J gene is TRBJ2-6, the V gene TRBV7-2, with no clear D. The CDR3 is 17 amino acids. The germline gives CDR1 SGHTA, CDR2 FQGNSA. The ends were cut back, 1 base at V and 4 bases at J, with 14 bases in the middle. CDR3 DNA: TGTGCCAGCAGCTTAGAGTGGATTTCGATCGGGGCCAACGTCCTGACTTTC. Translated: CASSLEWISIGANVLTF.

This chain joins TRBV12-3 or TRBV12-4 and TRBJ2-1; no definite D call. V was cut by 6 bases and J by 8 bases, with 8 bases left in between. CDR3 length: 11 residues. For the CDR3, the DNA is TGTGCCAGCAGCCGGAGAGATGAGCAGTTCTTC. This sequence encodes CASSRRDEQFF.

The chain recombines TRBV29-1 with TRBJ2-3, with 7 bases fitting TRBD2. The CDR3 sequence is 16 residues long. J lost 0 bases, V lost 4 bases, and 10 bases had no gene match. Germline lookup yields CDR1 SQVTM and CDR2 ANQGSEA. The CDR3 DNA reads TGCAGCGTTGGGCTAGTGGGAGGGCATAGCACAGATACGCAGTATTTT. Its protein product is CSVGLVGGHSTDTQYF.

This clonotype was counted between two and nine times. The chain combines TRBV20-1 with TRBJ2-7; tentative D call: TRBD1 (5 bases). CDR1 DFQATT and CDR2 SNEGSKA come from the germline V gene (reference sequence). The CDR3 loop spans 13 amino acids. V shed 7 bases and J shed 6 bases, with 19 bases lying between them. The CDR3 reads CSGTAGIIREQYF. Written as DNA, the CDR3 is TGCAGTGGAACCGCAGGGATTATTCGCGAGCAGTACTTC.

The V gene is TRBV21-1, the J gene TRBJ2-1; TRBD1 reflects the table's D call only, with no check against the DNA. TRBV21-1 is annotated as a pseudogene. The CDR3 covers 15 residues. CDR3 DNA sequence: TGTGCCAGCAGCAAAGAAGGGACAGCTGACAATGAGCAGTTCTTC. Its translation: CASSKEGTADNEQFF.

The gene calls are TRBV12-3 or TRBV12-4 and TRBJ2-1; 8 positions agree with TRBD2. This CDR3 contains 15 residues. The ends lost 7 bases at V and 6 bases at J; junction bases unmatched: 11. CDR3 nucleotide sequence: TGTGCCAGCACCTGGGGGATAGCGGGGTTCAATGAGCAGTTCTTC. Amino acids: CASTWGIAGFNEQFF.

This clonotype has just a few counts. The chain links TRBV28 to TRBJ2-1, with unresolved D. CDR3 length: 12 residues. V was clipped by 1 base and J by 9 bases, with 7 bases between them. Per germline, CDR1 MDHEN and CDR2 SYDVKM. CDR3 coding DNA: TGTGCCAGCAGTTTATCAGCCACTGAGCAGTTCTTC. Translating it yields CASSLSATEQFF.

The chain carries TRBV7-9 and TRBJ1-1; D gene unclear. From germline, CDR1 is SEHNR and CDR2 FQNEAQ (reference sequence). Trimming removed 6 bases from V and 1 base from J, with 9 bases in between. There are 13 residues in the CDR3. CDR3 sequence reads: CASSYTENTEAFF. As DNA, the CDR3 is TGTGCCAGCAGTTATACAGAGAACACTGAAGCTTTCTTT.

The chain couples TRBV7-2 to TRBJ2-7, with TRBD2 identical over 10 bases. Per the germline V gene, CDR1 is SGHTA and CDR2 is FQGNSA. Germline trimming cut 5 bases from V and 4 bases from J; bases unmatched to any gene: 11. The CDR3 is made up of 16 amino acids. The CDR3 sequence is CASSPVQAGGVYEQYF. The CDR3 nucleotides read TGTGCCAGCAGCCCGGTACAAGCGGGGGGGGTGTACGAGCAGTACTTC.

At least ten counts were recorded for this clonotype. The chain combines TRBV11-2 with TRBJ2-7; weak D call: TRBD1 (6 bases). V lost 3 bases and J lost 4, with 16 bases in between. The CDR3 is made up of 15 amino acids. Germline V CDR1 and CDR2: SGHAT, FQNNGV. In DNA form, the CDR3 reads TGTGCCAGCAGCTTCATGTGGTCAGGGGCGTACGAGCAGTACTTC. This encodes CASSFMWSGAYEQYF.

The chain couples TRBV15 to TRBJ2-1, with D hard to call. The better agreement between TRBJ2-7 and the DNA end casts doubt on the J call. Per germline, CDR1 LNHNV and CDR2 YYDKDF (reference sequence). This CDR3 comprises 17 residues. CDR3 sequence reads: CATSRGPISRSYKEQYF. As DNA, the CDR3 is TGTGCCACCAGCAGAGGACCGATTAGTCGCTCCTACAAGGAGCAGTACTTC.

This clonotype was detected once. At one of its ends the junction is not consistent with the germline gene, which may arise from a read error. V and J are TRBV29-1 and TRBJ2-1, with D unclear. This CDR3 has 13 amino acids. Germline V gives CDR1 SQVTM, CDR2 ANQGSEA. The CDR3 sequence: CSVSAFAYNERFF. For the CDR3, the DNA is TGCAGCGTTTCGGCCTTTGCCTACAATGAGCGGTTCTTC.